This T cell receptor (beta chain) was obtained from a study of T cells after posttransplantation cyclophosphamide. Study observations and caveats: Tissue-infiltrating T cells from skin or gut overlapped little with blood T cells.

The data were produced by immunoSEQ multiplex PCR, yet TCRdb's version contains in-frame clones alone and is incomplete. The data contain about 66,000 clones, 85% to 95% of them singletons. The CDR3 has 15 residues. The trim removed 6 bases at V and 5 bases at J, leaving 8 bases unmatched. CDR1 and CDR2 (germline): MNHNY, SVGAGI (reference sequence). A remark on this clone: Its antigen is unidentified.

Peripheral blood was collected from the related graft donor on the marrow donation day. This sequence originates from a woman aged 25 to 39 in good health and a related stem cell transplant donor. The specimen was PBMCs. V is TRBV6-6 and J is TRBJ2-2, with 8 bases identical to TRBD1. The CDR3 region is CASRRYRGRTGELFF. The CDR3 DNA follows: TGTGCCAGCAGGCGATACAGGGGGAGGACCGGGGAGCTGTTTTTT.